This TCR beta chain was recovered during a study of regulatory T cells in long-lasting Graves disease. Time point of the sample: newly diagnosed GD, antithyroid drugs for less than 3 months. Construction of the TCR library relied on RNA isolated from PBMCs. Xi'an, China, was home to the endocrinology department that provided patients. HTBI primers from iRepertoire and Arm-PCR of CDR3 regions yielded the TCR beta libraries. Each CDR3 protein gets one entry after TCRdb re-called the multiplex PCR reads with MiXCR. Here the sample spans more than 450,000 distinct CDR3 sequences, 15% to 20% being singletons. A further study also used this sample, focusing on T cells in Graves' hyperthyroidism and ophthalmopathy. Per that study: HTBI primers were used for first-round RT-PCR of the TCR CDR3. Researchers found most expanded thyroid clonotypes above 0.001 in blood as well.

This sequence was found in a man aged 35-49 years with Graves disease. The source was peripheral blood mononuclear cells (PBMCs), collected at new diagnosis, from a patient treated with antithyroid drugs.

For the CDR3, the DNA is TGTGCCAGCAGTCTTAGACTAGCGGGAGGGCATGGCGGGGAGCTGTTTTTT. Amino acids: CASSLRLAGGHGGELFF. The rearrangement joins TRBV27 to TRBJ2-2; the match to TRBD2 covers 14 bases. CDR1 MNHEY and CDR2 SMNVEV come from the germline V gene (reference sequence). This CDR3 comprises 17 residues. The V gene end was trimmed by 5 bases and the J gene end by 7 bases; junction bases not matched to a gene: 9.